The 2 T cell receptor beta chains in this list originate from one sample, sequenced in a study of CD8 T cells in ankylosing spondylitis. TCRdb re-called the 5' RACE reads through MiXCR, storing one row per CDR3 protein. The table includes roughly 280,000 distinct CDR3 sequences, 15% to 25% detected once. The specimen was blood, either unsorted or a sorted T cell fraction (not recorded which). These receptors were collected from a male donor with ankylosing spondylitis or in good health (not recorded which).

The sample holds many counts of this clonotype. The chain employs TRBV6-1 and TRBJ1-2, with D possibly matching TRBD1 (5 bases). CDR1 and CDR2 (germline): MNHNS, SASEGT. The CDR3 is 13 residues long. V lost 5 bases, J lost 1 base, and 8 bases lay in between. This CDR3 is CASSRDGNYGYTF. The DNA for the CDR3 is TGTGCCAGCAGTCGGGACGGTAACTATGGCTACACCTTC.

The J gene is TRBJ2-2, the V gene TRBV5-1; no reliable D call. Germline CDR1 reads SGHRS; CDR2 reads YFSETQ. The CDR3 loop spans 15 amino acids. The V gene lost 4 bases and the J gene lost 3 bases, with 13 bases spanning the gap. The CDR3 DNA reads TGCGCCAGCAGCACATCCGGGCCCTACACCGGGGAGCTGTTTTTT. It yields the protein CASSTSGPYTGELFF. Drawing the rest from reference TRBV5-1 and TRBJ2-2, the complete variable domain is KAGVTQTPRYLIKTRGQQVTLSCSPISGHRSVSWYQQTPGQGLQFLFEYFSETQRNKGNFPGRFSGRQFSNSRSEMNVSTLELGDSALYLCASSTSGPYTGELFFGEGSRLTVL.